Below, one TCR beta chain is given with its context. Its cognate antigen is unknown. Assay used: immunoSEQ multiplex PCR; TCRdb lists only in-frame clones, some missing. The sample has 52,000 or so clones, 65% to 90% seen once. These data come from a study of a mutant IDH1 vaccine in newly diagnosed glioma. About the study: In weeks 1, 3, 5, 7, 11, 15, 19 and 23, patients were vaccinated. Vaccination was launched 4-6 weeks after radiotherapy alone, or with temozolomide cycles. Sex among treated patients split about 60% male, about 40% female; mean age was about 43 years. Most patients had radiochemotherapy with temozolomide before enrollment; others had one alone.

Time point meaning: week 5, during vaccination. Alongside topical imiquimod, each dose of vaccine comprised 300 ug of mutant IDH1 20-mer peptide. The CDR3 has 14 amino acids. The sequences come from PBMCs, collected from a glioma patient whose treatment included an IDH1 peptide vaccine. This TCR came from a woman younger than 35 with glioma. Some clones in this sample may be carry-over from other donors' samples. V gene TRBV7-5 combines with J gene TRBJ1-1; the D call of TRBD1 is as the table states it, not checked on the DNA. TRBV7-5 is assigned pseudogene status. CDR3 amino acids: CARSLGGPNTEAFF. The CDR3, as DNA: TGTGCCAGAAGCTTAGGGGGGCCGAACACTGAAGCTTTCTTT.